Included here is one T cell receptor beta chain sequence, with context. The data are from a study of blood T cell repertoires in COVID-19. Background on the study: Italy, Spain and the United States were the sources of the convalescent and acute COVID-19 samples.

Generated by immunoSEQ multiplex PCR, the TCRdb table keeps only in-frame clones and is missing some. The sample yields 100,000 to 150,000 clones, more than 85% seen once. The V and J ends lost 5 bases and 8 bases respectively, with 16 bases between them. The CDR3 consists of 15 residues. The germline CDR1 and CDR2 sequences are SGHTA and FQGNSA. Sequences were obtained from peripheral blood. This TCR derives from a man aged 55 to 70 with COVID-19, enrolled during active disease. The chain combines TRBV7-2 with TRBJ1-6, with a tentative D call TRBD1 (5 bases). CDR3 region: CASSRKGGGDSPLHF. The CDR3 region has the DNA TGTGCCAGCAGCCGTAAGGGCGGGGGGGATTCACCCCTCCACTTT.